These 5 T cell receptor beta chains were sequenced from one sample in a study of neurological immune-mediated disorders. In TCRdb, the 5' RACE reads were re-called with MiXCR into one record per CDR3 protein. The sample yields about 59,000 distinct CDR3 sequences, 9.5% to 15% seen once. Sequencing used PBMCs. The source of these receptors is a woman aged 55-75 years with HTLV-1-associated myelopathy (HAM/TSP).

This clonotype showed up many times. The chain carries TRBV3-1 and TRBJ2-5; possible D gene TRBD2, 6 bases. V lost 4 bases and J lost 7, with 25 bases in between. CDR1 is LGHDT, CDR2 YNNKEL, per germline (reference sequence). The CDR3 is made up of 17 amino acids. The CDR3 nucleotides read TGTGCCAGCAGCCCTCAAGGTGGTAGCGGAGTCCAGACGACCCAGTACTTC. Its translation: CASSPQGGSGVQTTQYF.

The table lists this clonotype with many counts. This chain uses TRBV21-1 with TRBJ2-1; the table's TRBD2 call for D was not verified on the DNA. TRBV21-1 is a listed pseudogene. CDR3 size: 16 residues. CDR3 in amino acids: CASSLPQIGRVNEQFF. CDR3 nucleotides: TGTGCCAGCAGCCTCCCGCAAATAGGCAGGGTCAATGAGCAGTTCTTC.

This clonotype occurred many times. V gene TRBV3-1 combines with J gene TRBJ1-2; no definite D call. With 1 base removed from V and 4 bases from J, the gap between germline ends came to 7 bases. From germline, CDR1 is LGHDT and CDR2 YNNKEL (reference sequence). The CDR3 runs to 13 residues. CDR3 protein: CASSQVASYGYTF. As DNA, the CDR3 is TGTGCCAGCAGCCAAGTTGCGTCCTATGGCTACACCTTC.

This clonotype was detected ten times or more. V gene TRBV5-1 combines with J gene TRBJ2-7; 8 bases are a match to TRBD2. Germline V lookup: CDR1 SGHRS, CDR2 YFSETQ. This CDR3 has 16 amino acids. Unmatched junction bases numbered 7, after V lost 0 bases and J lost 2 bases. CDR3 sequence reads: CASSLERTSSTYEQYF. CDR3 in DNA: TGCGCCAGCAGCTTGGAGCGGACTAGCAGTACCTACGAGCAGTACTTC.

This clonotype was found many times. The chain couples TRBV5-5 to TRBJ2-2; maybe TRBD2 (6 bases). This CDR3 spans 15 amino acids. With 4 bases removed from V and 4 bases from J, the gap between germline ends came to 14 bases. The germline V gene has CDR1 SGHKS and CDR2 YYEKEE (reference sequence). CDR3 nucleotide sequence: TGTGCCAGCAGCCCTTCCCCCGGGGGCACCGGGGAGCTGTTTTTT. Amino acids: CASSPSPGGTGELFF.